The 30 T cell receptor beta chains reported below all come from one sample, sequenced in a study of beta chain features in type 1 diabetes. The entirety of the isolated RNA underwent reverse transcription, so expressed TCRB transcripts were sequenced. The repertoire was sequenced with immunoSEQ multiplex PCR; TCRdb's copy has only in-frame clones and lacks some. Of roughly 450,000 clones listed, 10% to 12% were seen once; the top ten hold 0.046%. The sequenced sample was naive CD4+ T cells from blood. The receptors originated from a woman younger than 30 in good health.

This clone was counted a few times. V usage is TRBV7-8 and J usage is TRBJ2-1; 12 bases fit TRBD2. This CDR3 is 16 amino acids long. Germline V gene lookup returns CDR1 SGHVS and CDR2 FQNEAQ. Trimming removed 5 bases from V and 4 bases from J; junction bases left unmatched: 6. The CDR3 region has the DNA TGTGCCAGCAGCGCCAGACTAGCGGGGGATTACAATGAGCAGTTCTTC. Protein product: CASSARLAGDYNEQFF.

The rearrangement links TRBV7-8 to TRBJ1-1; 9 nucleotides match TRBD1. The ends lost 5 bases at V and 5 bases at J; junction bases unmatched: 6. This CDR3 is built from 14 residues. Looked up from germline, CDR1 is SGHVS and CDR2 is FQNEAQ. CDR3 amino acids: CASSLQGARTEAFF. The CDR3 nucleotides read TGTGCCAGCAGCCTACAGGGGGCCAGGACTGAAGCTTTCTTT.

V gene TRBV7-2 combines with J gene TRBJ1-5; D uncertain. The V gene's germline CDR1 is SGHTA and CDR2 FQGNSA. This CDR3 contains 15 residues. Trimming removed 0 bases at V and 3 bases at J, with 9 bases between. The CDR3 spells CASSLALSVNQPQHF. CDR3 in DNA: TGTGCCAGCAGCTTAGCCTTGTCAGTCAATCAGCCCCAGCATTTT.

V and J are TRBV25-1 and TRBJ2-5; TRBD2 aligns across 7 bases. V lost 6 bases to trimming and J lost 2 bases; unmatched junction nucleotides: 9. The CDR3 length is 15 residues. Germline V gene lookup returns CDR1 MGHDK and CDR2 SYGVNS. The CDR3 DNA reads TGTGCCAGCAGCGGGGGGAGGGGATGGCAAGAGACCCAGTACTTC. Its protein product is CASSGGRGWQETQYF. The entire variable domain, with the rest obtained from reference TRBV25-1 and TRBJ2-5, is as follows: EADIYQTPRYLVIGTGKKITLECSQTMGHDKMYWYQQDPGMELHLIHYSYGVNSTEKGDLSSESTVSRIRTEHFPLTLESARPSHTSQYLCASSGGRGWQETQYFGPGTRLLVL.

J is TRBJ1-1 and V is TRBV29-1; 7 bases are shared with TRBD1. This CDR3 region has 17 residues. The V gene end was trimmed by 1 base and the J gene end by 4 bases; junction bases not matched to a gene: 15. Germline V CDR1 and CDR2: SQVTM, ANQGSEA. The CDR3 loop is CSVEVVRRIQGTTEAFF. CDR3 coding DNA: TGCAGCGTTGAAGTGGTCAGACGGATACAGGGGACCACTGAAGCTTTCTTT.

This clone occurred a few times. The J gene is TRBJ2-1, the V gene TRBV4-3; possibly TRBD1 for D (6 bases). Germline values: CDR1 LGHNA, CDR2 YSLEER. This CDR3 is built from 15 residues. Trimming removed 1 base from V and 6 bases from J, with 13 bases in between. CDR3 nucleotides: TGCGCCAGCAGCCAAGTGGGGGCTACGCGCAATGAGCAGTTCTTC. Translated, it gives CASSQVGATRNEQFF.

This clone was observed a handful of times. This sample includes further DNA sequences coding for the same CDR3. This chain uses TRBV15 with TRBJ1-5, with D uncertain. The V gene's germline CDR1 is LNHNV and CDR2 YYDKDF (reference sequence). V was pared by 0 bases and J by 6 bases, with 12 bases between. This CDR3 region has 15 residues. The CDR3 coding sequence is TGTGCCACCAGCAGAGATCGGGCAAGAGGTCAGCCCCAGCATTTT. This sequence encodes CATSRDRARGQPQHF. The whole variable domain, filled in from reference TRBV15 and TRBJ1-5, reads DAMVIQNPRYQVTQFGKPVTLSCSQTLNHNVMYWYQQKSSQAPKLLFHYYDKDFNNEADTPDNFQSRRPNTSFCFLDIRSPGLGDTAMYLCATSRDRARGQPQHFGDGTRLSIL.

This clone was detected only a few times. Here the CDR3 reads CASSISGSNEQFF. The CDR3 DNA reads as TGTGCCAGCAGCATCTCAGGATCCAATGAGCAGTTCTTC. V usage is TRBV7-9 and J usage is TRBJ2-1; D unresolved. Germline V gene data show CDR1 as SEHNR and CDR2 as FQNEAQ (reference sequence). This CDR3 has 13 residues. With 5 bases removed from V and 6 bases from J, the gap between germline ends came to 11 bases.

This clone occurred a few times. The chain joins TRBV19 to TRBJ2-7, with D perhaps being TRBD1 or TRBD2 (5 bases each). Deletions cut 0 bases from V and 2 bases from J, with 11 bases between. The CDR3 spans 15 residues. The germline V gene has CDR1 LNHDA and CDR2 SQIVND (reference sequence). CDR3 DNA sequence: TGTGCCAGTAGTATAGAAGAAGGGGACCCCTACGAGCAGTACTTC. This gives the protein CASSIEEGDPYEQYF.

On this clone itself: The sample has other DNA sequences that encode this CDR3 too. V is TRBV4-1 and J is TRBJ2-1; no clear D gene. Germline V gene data show CDR1 as MGHRA and CDR2 as YSYEKL. V lost 1 base and J lost 1, with 8 bases in between. There are 15 residues in the CDR3. The CDR3: CASSQVGVSYNEQFF. CDR3 DNA sequence: TGCGCCAGCAGCCAAGTTGGGGTTTCCTACAATGAGCAGTTCTTC.

At least ten counts were recorded for this clone. The chain uses TRBV15 and TRBJ2-4; no clear D gene. The CDR3 has 12 residues. From germline, CDR1 is LNHNV and CDR2 YYDKDF (reference sequence). Trimming shortened V by 0 bases and J by 7 bases, and 4 bases separated the two germline ends. The DNA of the CDR3 is TGTGCCACCAGCAGAGAGTGGAACATTCAGTACTTC. It specifies CATSREWNIQYF.

This clone showed up just a few times. This rearrangement joins TRBV9 to TRBJ2-5; D call uncertain. The CDR3 length is 13 residues. The V gene's germline CDR1 is SGDLS and CDR2 YYNGEE. The V end lost 3 bases, the J end lost 2 bases, and 8 bases lay between the germline ends. The CDR3: CASSASQQETQYF. In DNA form, the CDR3 reads TGTGCCAGCAGCGCGAGTCAGCAAGAGACCCAGTACTTC.

This clone was seen more than once but under ten times. The chain couples TRBV29-1 to TRBJ2-5, with D possibly TRBD2 on 6 matching bases. The CDR3 is made up of 14 amino acids. V was trimmed by 7 bases and J by 2 bases, leaving 17 bases between them. The germline V gene has CDR1 SQVTM and CDR2 ANQGSEA. CDR3 region: CSALRGYLQETQYF. Here the CDR3 DNA reads TGCAGCGCCTTGCGGGGCTACTTACAAGAGACCCAGTACTTC.

V usage is TRBV18 and J usage is TRBJ2-6; 11 bases map to TRBD1. Germline CDR1 reads KGHSH; CDR2 reads LQKENI. This CDR3 spans 17 amino acids. V was clipped by 3 bases and J by 3 bases; unmatched bases: 4. The CDR3 protein is CASSPRTGGNGANVLTF. The CDR3 nucleotides are TGTGCCAGCTCACCCCGGACAGGGGGCAATGGGGCCAACGTCCTGACTTTC.

This clone was seen a handful of times. The V call is TRBV7-2, the J call TRBJ2-7, with D possibly matching TRBD2 (6 bases). The CDR3 covers 13 residues. The V end was cut by 3 bases, the J end by 5 bases, with 11 bases between. Germline V gene data show CDR1 as SGHTA and CDR2 as FQGNSA. In DNA form, the CDR3 reads TGTGCCAGCAGCTTGGGACTGGGGGACGAGCAGTACGTC. It yields the protein CASSLGLGDEQYV.

With respect to this clone: The sample contains more than one DNA sequence encoding this CDR3. V is TRBV9 and J is TRBJ2-3, with 10 bases identical to TRBD2. Germline V gives CDR1 SGDLS, CDR2 YYNGEE. This CDR3 is 15 amino acids long. The V and J ends lost 2 bases and 3 bases, in that order; junction bases with no gene match: 3. The CDR3, as DNA: TGTGCCAGCAGCGTTGGACTAGCGGAAACAGATACGCAGTATTTT. Translated, it gives CASSVGLAETDTQYF.

CDR3 sequence: CASRLGLNTEAFF. As DNA, the CDR3 is TGTGCCAGCAGACTCGGTTTGAACACTGAAGCTTTCTTT. The chain has TRBV7-2 and TRBJ1-1; D gene uncertain. V lost 6 bases to trimming and J lost 0 bases, with 8 bases between them. CDR3 length equals 13 residues. Germline V gene data show CDR1 as SGHTA and CDR2 as FQGNSA.

The chain carries TRBV25-1 and TRBJ2-5, with 7 positions matching TRBD1. Germline V gene sequence: CDR1 MGHDK, CDR2 SYGVNS. The CDR3 is made up of 14 amino acids. Trimming cost V 5 bases and J 2 bases; bases outside gene matches: 5. The CDR3 coding sequence is TGTGCCAGCAGTAAGGGACAGAGACAAGAGACCCAGTACTTC. This translates into CASSKGQRQETQYF.

A few counts support this clone. The chain is built from TRBV7-3 and TRBJ2-5, with unresolved D. The CDR3 contains 16 residues. Between the trimmed V and J ends, which lost 0 bases and 3 bases, there was a span of 14 bases. Germline V gene data show CDR1 as SGHTA and CDR2 as FQGTGA. CDR3 sequence: CASSLTGTAPKETQYF. The DNA for the CDR3 is TGTGCCAGCAGCTTAACGGGTACAGCTCCAAAAGAGACCCAGTACTTC.

This clone has just a few counts. V usage is TRBV29-1 and J usage is TRBJ2-5; D may be TRBD1 or TRBD2 (6 bases each). Germline-derived CDR1 and CDR2 are SQVTM and ANQGSEA. This CDR3 is 13 amino acids long. Between the trimmed V and J ends, which lost 7 bases and 3 bases, there was a span of 15 bases. The CDR3 spells CSAMDGGEETQYF. The CDR3 region has the DNA TGCAGCGCCATGGACGGGGGCGAAGAGACCCAGTACTTC.

This sequence joins TRBV4-1 and TRBJ2-7, with D unresolved. This CDR3 contains 13 residues. V lost 4 bases to trimming and J lost 5 bases, with 12 bases between them. Germline V lookup: CDR1 MGHRA, CDR2 YSYEKL. The CDR3 region has the DNA TGCGCCAGCAGCCTTTCGGTGGTCGACGAGCAGTACTTC. It specifies CASSLSVVDEQYF.

The chain combines TRBV13 with TRBJ1-2; D not resolved. Trimming shortened V by 0 bases and J by 3 bases, and 11 bases separated the two germline ends. CDR1 is PRHDT and CDR2 is FYEKMQ in the germline V gene (reference sequence). The length of the CDR3 is 15 residues. CDR3 region: CASSLGLELHYGYTF. DNA of the CDR3: TGTGCCAGCAGCTTAGGCCTTGAGTTACACTATGGCTACACCTTC.

This clone showed up just a few times. The CDR3: CASSQSAGSSYNEQFF. In DNA, the CDR3 is TGTGCCAGCTCACAATCAGCGGGGAGCTCCTACAATGAGCAGTTCTTC. The V gene is TRBV18, the J gene TRBJ2-1; 7 bases match TRBD2. V lost 4 bases to trimming and J lost 0 bases; unmatched junction nucleotides: 6. The CDR3 consists of 16 residues. CDR1 is KGHSH, CDR2 LQKENI, per germline.

V gene TRBV5-1 combines with J gene TRBJ1-1, with D possibly TRBD1 on 6 matching bases. V was trimmed by 2 bases and J by 11 bases, leaving 13 bases between them. The germline gives CDR1 SGHRS, CDR2 YFSETQ. The CDR3 consists of 12 residues. CDR3 bases: TGCGCCAGCAGCTTACAGGGTTATTCGGCTTTCTTT. Translating gives CASSLQGYSAFF.

This clone was seen a handful of times. The chain couples TRBV6-5 to TRBJ1-1; D unresolved. The germline V gene has CDR1 MNHEY and CDR2 SVGAGI. Trimming removed 2 bases at V and 0 bases at J, with 4 bases between. The CDR3 has 13 residues. The CDR3 loop reads CASSYRVNTEAFF. In nucleotides, the CDR3 is TGTGCCAGCAGTTACAGGGTGAACACTGAAGCTTTCTTT.

The chain links TRBV27 to TRBJ2-3; TRBD1 is a possible D gene (5 bases). Germline loops: CDR1 MNHEY, CDR2 SMNVEV (reference sequence). CDR3 length: 18 residues. The ends were cut back, 3 bases at V and 1 base at J, with 20 bases in the middle. CDR3 loop: CASSLVGLSSLRTDTQYF. The CDR3 DNA sequence: TGTGCCAGCAGTTTGGTGGGGCTTAGTTCATTACGCACAGATACGCAGTATTTT.

Only a few counts were recorded for this clone. This chain joins TRBV18 and TRBJ2-7, with D perhaps matching TRBD1 or TRBD2 (5 bases each). Germline CDR1 reads KGHSH; CDR2 reads LQKENI. The CDR3 has 14 residues. V shed 4 bases and J shed 5 bases, with 15 bases lying between them. The CDR3 reads CASSLPGRTNEQYF. The CDR3 region has the DNA TGTGCCAGCTCACTCCCGGGACGGACGAACGAGCAGTACTTC.

This clone was seen a handful of times. The chain recombines TRBV9 with TRBJ2-1; TRBD2 matches 9 bases. From germline, CDR1 is SGDLS and CDR2 YYNGEE. The CDR3 is 16 residues long. V was pared by 6 bases and J by 2 bases, with 9 bases of the junction left unmatched. The CDR3 DNA reads as TGTGCCAGCACCACCGGGGCGGGAGGGACCTACAATGAGCAGTTCTTC. Its translation: CASTTGAGGTYNEQFF.

V is TRBV7-3 and J is TRBJ2-5; D gene uncertain. Germline CDR1 and CDR2: SGHTA and FQGTGA. Trimming took off 1 base at V and 4 bases at J, with 7 bases between the two ends. This CDR3 region has 13 residues. Here the CDR3 reads CASSLNMGETQYF. CDR3 DNA sequence: TGTGCCAGCAGCTTAAACATGGGAGAGACCCAGTACTTC.

The chain uses TRBV9 and TRBJ2-3; D remains unclear. The germline gives CDR1 SGDLS, CDR2 YYNGEE. V dropped 0 bases and J dropped 4 bases, with 9 bases sitting between them. The CDR3 loop spans 14 amino acids. The CDR3 sequence is CASSVDGLSDTQYF. In DNA form, the CDR3 reads TGTGCCAGCAGCGTAGATGGGCTCTCAGATACGCAGTATTTT. Full variable domain (missing parts from reference TRBV9 and TRBJ2-3): DSGVTQTPKHLITATGQRVTLRCSPRSGDLSVYWYQQSLDQGLQFLIQYYNGEERAKGNILERFSAQQFPDLHSELNLSSLELGDSALYFCASSVDGLSDTQYFGPGTRLTVL.